This is a list of T cell receptor beta chains from one sample in a study of tumour-infiltrating T cells in Burkitt lymphoma. The method was immunoSEQ multiplex PCR; TCRdb's version includes in-frame clones alone and lacks a portion of them. The sample holds about 6,600 clones; 70% to 90% are singletons and the top ten take 8% to 13%. Specimen: tumor tissue. These receptors came from a human donor with Burkitt lymphoma. The CDR3 runs from the conserved cysteine through the conserved F or W. A D gene is named only where the DNA matches it firmly. Some rows have no size entry. The others give once, few or many, or a class for an expanded clone.

CDR3 DNA	CDR3 protein	D gene	clone size	V gene	J gene
TGTGCCAGCAGCTCCTACGAGCAGTACTTC	CASSSYEQYF	.	.	TRBV11-2	TRBJ2-7
TGTGCAAGCTCCGGAGGGGATAGCAATCAGCCCCAGCATTTT	CASSGGDSNQPQHF	.	.	TRBV7-9	TRBJ1-5
TGTGCCAGCACTCTGGACAGGGAAGAGGGAAAACTGTTTTTT	CASTLDREEGKLFF	TRBD1	.	TRBV25-1	TRBJ1-4
TGCGCCAGCAGTTCTGGGACAGGGGTAATAACTTTCTTT	CASSSGTGVITFF	TRBD1	once	TRBV10-2	TRBJ1-1
TGTGCCAGCAGCGCTCAAAGTGGGAGCGGTGATACGCAGTATTTT	CASSAQSGSGDTQYF	.	.	TRBV5-4	TRBJ2-3
TGTGCCAGCAGCCCGATGGTTTGGGACACTGAAGCTTTCTTT	CASSPMVWDTEAFF	.	.	TRBV5-5	TRBJ1-1
TGTGCCAGCAAGACGGGGGGGACTACCACCGGGGAGCTGTTTTTT	CASKTGGTTTGELFF	TRBD2	.	TRBV28	TRBJ2-2
TGTGCCAGCAGCTCCGGGACAGGGACTCAGCCCCAGCATTTT	CASSSGTGTQPQHF	TRBD1	.	TRBV28	TRBJ1-5
TGTGCCAGCAGCGGGGGGCGAAATGAGCAGTTCTTC	CASSGGRNEQFF	.	.	TRBV9	TRBJ2-1
TGCGCCAGGTGCAACGAGCAGTACTTC	CARCNEQYF	.	.	TRBV4-1	TRBJ2-7
TGCGCCAGCAGCTTAGGGACAGGGTCGGAGACCCAGTACTTC	CASSLGTGSETQYF	TRBD1	few	TRBV5-1	TRBJ2-5
TGTGCCAGCAGCCTTAGGGTCTCTTCTAGCGGGGGATTTTCGGGGGAGCTGTTTTTT	CASSLRVSSSGGFSGELFF	TRBD2	.	TRBV28	TRBJ2-2
TGCGCCAGCAGCCCCGCCCAGGCGGTCGGGACGAACTACGAGCAGTACTTC	CASSPAQAVGTNYEQYF	.	.	TRBV5-1	TRBJ2-7
TGTGCCAGCTCACCACGAGATACGCAGTATTTT	CASSPRDTQYF	.	.	TRBV18	TRBJ2-3
TGCGCCAGCAGCTTGTCCAGCGGGGGGGATTACGAGCAGTACTTC	CASSLSSGGDYEQYF	TRBD2	.	TRBV5-1	TRBJ2-7
TGTGCCAGCAGCCTCAGGGCGGGGTCATACTTC	CASSLRAGSYF	.	.	TRBV7-2	TRBJ2-5
TGTGCCAGCAGCCAAGATAGGGATCAGCCCCAGCATTTT	CASSQDRDQPQHF	.	.	TRBV4-2	TRBJ1-5
TGCGCCAGCAGCTTGGATCGTAGCGGGGGTTCAGATACGCAGTATTTT	CASSLDRSGGSDTQYF	TRBD2	.	TRBV5-1	TRBJ2-3
TGTGCCAGCAGTGAGGCGTCCTACGAGCAGTACTTC	CASSEASYEQYF	.	.	TRBV2	TRBJ2-7
TGTGCCAGCAGTTTATCCGGCAGCTACAATGAGCAGTTCTTC	CASSLSGSYNEQFF	.	once	TRBV27	TRBJ2-1
TGTGCCAGTGAGGGCATCTCCACTGAAGCTTTCTTT	CASEGISTEAFF	.	few	TRBV19	TRBJ1-1
TGTGCCAGCAGTTTAGGCGGGACAGTCAATCAGCCCCAGCATTTT	CASSLGGTVNQPQHF	TRBD1	once	TRBV28	TRBJ1-5
TGTGCCAGCAGTTACCCTCCCGGACAGAGATCAGATACGCAGTATTTT	CASSYPPGQRSDTQYF	.	.	TRBV6-6	TRBJ2-3
TGTGCCAGCGAGACGTTCGGGCAGCCCCAGCATTTT	CASETFGQPQHF	.	few	TRBV5-6	TRBJ1-5
TGTGCCAGCAGCTTAGCGCTCCCCAGAGTAGCCAAAAACATTCAGTACTTC	CASSLALPRVAKNIQYF	.	few	TRBV7-2	TRBJ2-4
TGTGCCAGCAGCTTAGAGCTGGGTTTGGAAGCTTTCTTT	CASSLELGLEAFF	.	.	TRBV11-1	TRBJ1-1
TGTGCTAGTGGTTTGGTACCGATGGGGCGCGACACTGAAGCTTTCTTT	CASGLVPMGRDTEAFF	.	once	TRBV12-5	TRBJ1-1
TGTGCCAGCAGCTTAAGTACAGCTGGGGCCAACGTCCTGACTTTC	CASSLSTAGANVLTF	.	once	TRBV7-2	TRBJ2-6
TGCGCCAGCAGCCTAGGGACAGAGAATTATGGCTACACCTTC	CASSLGTENYGYTF	TRBD1	few	TRBV5-1	TRBJ1-2
TGTGCCAGCAGCCCGACAGGAGACTATGGCTACACCTTC	CASSPTGDYGYTF	.	.	TRBV11-2	TRBJ1-2
TGTGCCAGCAGTTGGTCCTCACGGGGTGAAAAACTGTTTTTT	CASSWSSRGEKLFF	.	.	TRBV6-5	TRBJ1-4
TGTGCCAGCAGCCCAAGACAGGGGTGGGAGACCCAGTACTTC	CASSPRQGWETQYF	TRBD1	.	TRBV11-2	TRBJ2-5
TGTGCCTGGAGCCACCTACGGGGGGAAAGGGCTGAAGCTTTCTTT	CAWSHLRGERAEAFF	.	.	TRBV30	TRBJ1-1
TGTGCAAGTCGGAGAGCCTGGGGAGACACTGAAGCTTTCTTT	CASRRAWGDTEAFF	.	.	TRBV12-2	TRBJ1-1
TGTGCCAGCAGCCGGTTGCGGGACAGGGGGGTTACCGGGGAGCTGTTTTTT	CASSRLRDRGVTGELFF	TRBD1	.	TRBV5-6	TRBJ2-2
TGCGCCAGCAGCTTGGACCCCGGGACAGGGGGATCACCCCTCCACTTT	CASSLDPGTGGSPLHF	TRBD1	.	TRBV5-1	TRBJ1-6
TGTGCCTGGAATAGGGTGTCCTACAATGAGCAGTTCTTC	CAWNRVSYNEQFF	.	.	TRBV30	TRBJ2-1
TGTGCCAGCAGCCAAGCCCGGGGGTACACTGAAGCTTTCTTT	CASSQARGYTEAFF	.	.	TRBV14	TRBJ1-1
TGTGCCAGCAGCTTACGTGGGTTCACTGAAGCTTTCTTT	CASSLRGFTEAFF	.	.	TRBV7-2	TRBJ1-1
TGTGCCAGCAGCTTGCGCCGCCGCAATCAGCCCCAGCATTTT	CASSLRRRNQPQHF	.	.	TRBV5-4	TRBJ1-5
TGTGCCAGCAGTCCTCAGGCTATGAACACTGAAGCTTTCTTT	CASSPQAMNTEAFF	.	.	TRBV27	TRBJ1-1
TGTGCCAGCAGCAAGCCCGTAGCAACTAATGAAAAACTGTTTTTT	CASSKPVATNEKLFF	.	.	TRBV21-1	TRBJ1-4
TGTGCCAGTAGTCGGGACAGGGGGAAGGCTGGGGCCAACGTCCTGACTTTC	CASSRDRGKAGANVLTF	TRBD1	.	TRBV19	TRBJ2-6
TGTGCCAGCGGGATCTACAATGAGCAGTTCTTC	CASGIYNEQFF	.	once	TRBV19	TRBJ2-1
TGTGCCAGCAGGGGTTGGACAGGGAGCAATGAGCAGTTCTTC	CASRGWTGSNEQFF	TRBD1	.	TRBV27	TRBJ2-1
TGTGCCAGCAGCTTGGCCGAGTTAATGAACACTGAAGCTTTCTTT	CASSLAELMNTEAFF	.	.	TRBV5-4	TRBJ1-1
TGTGCCAGCAGTTCCCAATCTCCTTTGTACGAGCAGTACTTC	CASSSQSPLYEQYF	.	.	TRBV28	TRBJ2-7
TGTGCCAGCAGTGAAGGACAGTTCTCATACGAGCAGTACTTC	CASSEGQFSYEQYF	.	.	TRBV2	TRBJ2-7
TGTGCCAGCAGCTTGAATCAGGGGGTAGCGAACACTGAAGCTTTCTTT	CASSLNQGVANTEAFF	TRBD1	.	TRBV5-5	TRBJ1-1
TGCAGCGTGAGGACTAGCGGGAGTGGTGACATTCAGTACTTC	CSVRTSGSGDIQYF	TRBD2	.	TRBV29-1	TRBJ2-4
TGTGCCAGCATGACGACGGGCAACACTGAAGCTTTCTTT	CASMTTGNTEAFF	.	.	TRBV28	TRBJ1-1
TGCGCCAGCAGCCCCGCTGGGGACTACAATGAGCAGTTCTTC	CASSPAGDYNEQFF	.	.	TRBV5-1	TRBJ2-1
TGCGCCAGCAGCTTGGCTCAGGGCCCTAGGAACGAAAAACTGTTTTTT	CASSLAQGPRNEKLFF	.	.	TRBV5-1	TRBJ1-4
TGTGCCAGCAGTTCCCGACAAGTTTTTAGCACAGATACGCAGTATTTT	CASSSRQVFSTDTQYF	.	once	TRBV27	TRBJ2-3
TGCGCCAGCAGACTAACCCCCGGGACAGGGTCTGGAAACACCATATATTTT	CASRLTPGTGSGNTIYF	TRBD1	.	TRBV5-1	TRBJ1-3
TGTGCCAGCAGCTCCTTCGGGACTAGCTTTTACGAGCAGTACTTC	CASSSFGTSFYEQYF	TRBD2	.	TRBV11-2	TRBJ2-7
TGCGCCAGCAGCTTGGGGGACAGGATCTCTGGAAACACCATATATTTT	CASSLGDRISGNTIYF	TRBD1	once	TRBV5-1	TRBJ1-3
TGTGCCAGCACGGGACTTTCAAGCAATCAGCCCCAGCATTTT	CASTGLSSNQPQHF	.	.	TRBV6-6	TRBJ1-5
TGTGCCAGCAGCAACGACAGAAATCAGCCCCAGCATTTT	CASSNDRNQPQHF	.	.	TRBV6-5	TRBJ1-5
TGCGCCAGCAGCCCGGGGCCCGGTGTCGTCTACGAGCAGTACTTC	CASSPGPGVVYEQYF	.	medium-sized	TRBV5-1	TRBJ2-7